The 10 T cell receptor beta chains given below trace back to one sample, sequenced in a study of blood T cell repertoires in COVID-19. Assay: immunoSEQ multiplex PCR; the TCRdb copy retains only in-frame clones and omits some. The table lists roughly 170,000 clones, 88% of them singletons. Sequencing input: peripheral blood. The receptors originated from a man in his sixties with acute or convalescent COVID-19.

V usage is TRBV5-1 and J usage is TRBJ1-1; weak D call: TRBD1 (5 bases). The germline CDR1 and CDR2 sequences are SGHRS and YFSETQ. This CDR3 contains 14 residues. The ends were cut back, 1 base at V and 4 bases at J, with 11 bases in the middle. The CDR3 DNA reads as TGCGCCAGCAGCTTGAGTTCGGGGGGCACTGAAGCTTTCTTT. Its translation: CASSLSSGGTEAFF.

This clone was seen a handful of times. The chain employs TRBV7-9 and TRBJ2-6; D not resolved. Germline V lookup: CDR1 SEHNR, CDR2 FQNEAQ (reference sequence). Deletions cut 1 base from V and 0 bases from J, with 4 bases between. The CDR3 loop spans 15 amino acids. CDR3 loop: CASSLVNSGANVLTF. In DNA form, the CDR3 reads TGTGCCAGCAGCTTAGTTAACTCTGGGGCCAACGTCCTGACTTTC.

The chain recombines TRBV7-9 with TRBJ2-4; maybe TRBD1 (7 bases). Germline V lookup: CDR1 SEHNR, CDR2 FQNEAQ (reference sequence). Trimming pared 5 bases from V and 6 bases from J, leaving 14 bases between. CDR3 length: 14 amino acids. CDR3 DNA sequence: TGTGCCAGCAGCCCTCGACAGGGAGGAAACATTCAGTACTTC. As protein: CASSPRQGGNIQYF. Together with reference TRBV7-9 and TRBJ2-4, the CDR3 gives the full variable domain: DTGVSQNPRHKITKRGQNVTFRCDPISEHNRLYWYRQTLGQGPEFLTYFQNEAQLEKSRLLSDRFSAERPKGSFSTLEIQRTEQGDSAMYLCASSPRQGGNIQYFGAGTRLSVL.

The V call is TRBV5-1, the J call TRBJ2-6; D ambiguous. The CDR3 extends over 16 amino acids. Trimming stripped 2 bases from V and 0 bases from J, with 9 bases between. CDR1 SGHRS and CDR2 YFSETQ come from the germline V gene. This chain's CDR3 is CASSFNGGSGANVLTF. The CDR3 region has the DNA TGCGCCAGCAGCTTTAACGGTGGCTCTGGGGCCAACGTCCTGACTTTC.

V is TRBV5-1 and J is TRBJ1-1; TRBD1 matches 7 bases. The CDR3 sequence is 13 residues long. Trimming cost V 0 bases and J 10 bases; bases outside gene matches: 6. Germline V gene data show CDR1 as SGHRS and CDR2 as YFSETQ. The CDR3 is CASSLEQGIIAFF. The CDR3, as DNA: TGCGCCAGCAGCTTGGAACAGGGGATAATAGCTTTCTTT. The full variable domain, completed using reference TRBV5-1 and TRBJ1-1, is KAGVTQTPRYLIKTRGQQVTLSCSPISGHRSVSWYQQTPGQGLQFLFEYFSETQRNKGNFPGRFSGRQFSNSRSEMNVSTLELGDSALYLCASSLEQGIIAFFGQGTRLTVV.

CDR3 sequence (DNA): TGTGCCAGCAGCCCCGGGACTAGCGGGGGCCAGAGCACAGATACGCAGTATTTT. The encoded protein is CASSPGTSGGQSTDTQYF. This chain links TRBV5-4 with TRBJ2-3; 14 nucleotides line up with TRBD2. Germline values: CDR1 SGHNT, CDR2 YYREEE (reference sequence). The ends lost 4 bases at V and 0 bases at J; junction bases unmatched: 7. The CDR3 is 18 residues long. The entire variable domain, with the rest obtained from reference TRBV5-4 and TRBJ2-3, is as follows: ETGVTQSPTHLIKTRGQQVTLRCSSQSGHNTVSWYQQALGQGPQFIFQYYREEENGRGNFPPRFSGLQFPNYSSELNVNALELDDSALYLCASSPGTSGGQSTDTQYFGPGTRLTVL.

This chain connects TRBV27 to TRBJ2-7, with 11 bases matching TRBD1. Germline V CDR1 and CDR2: MNHEY, SMNVEV (reference sequence). The CDR3 extends over 16 amino acids. V was pared by 5 bases and J by 4 bases, with 10 bases of the junction left unmatched. The CDR3 DNA is TGTGCCAGCAGTCTCTCGCCGGGACAGGGGGGGTACGAGCAGTACTTC. This translates into CASSLSPGQGGYEQYF.

The chain is built from TRBV6-4 and TRBJ2-3, with 10 bases identical to TRBD1. V shed 4 bases and J 6 bases; nucleotides not matched to a gene: 10. Per germline, CDR1 MRHNA and CDR2 SNTAGT. The CDR3 consists of 16 residues. DNA of the CDR3: TGTGCCAGCAGTGCCCAGGAGACAGGGGGCTTGGATACGCAGTATTTT. Amino acids: CASSAQETGGLDTQYF.

J is TRBJ2-1 and V is TRBV6-4; a possible D gene is TRBD1 (6 bases). V was pared by 6 bases and J by 1 base, with 16 bases between. The CDR3 runs to 16 residues. Germline V lookup: CDR1 MRHNA, CDR2 SNTAGT. The chain's CDR3 is CASSRTDRKSYNEQFF. The DNA of the CDR3 is TGTGCCAGCAGCCGGACAGATAGAAAATCCTACAATGAGCAGTTCTTC.

The rearrangement joins TRBV5-1 to TRBJ1-4; TRBD1 agrees at 9 bases. The junction had 15 bases not matched to a gene; V was cut back by 4 bases and J by 8 bases. Germline CDR1 reads SGHRS; CDR2 reads YFSETQ. This CDR3 comprises 17 residues. Here the CDR3 DNA reads TGCGCCAGCAGCGTGACAGGGGGGCCCGTAGTAAAAGAAAAACTGTTTTTT. Translation: CASSVTGGPVVKEKLFF.